Shown below are 5 T cell receptor beta chains from a single sample sequenced in a study of blood T cell repertoires in COVID-19. Repertoires were generated with immunoSEQ multiplex PCR, while TCRdb's copy carries only in-frame clones and drops some. Seen here are more than 95,000 clones, roughly 87% observed once, and the top ten hold 6.2%. Material: peripheral blood. Every receptor here comes from a human donor in a cohort sampled during active COVID-19.

J is TRBJ1-4 and V is TRBV15, with 9 bases that match TRBD1. Germline lookup yields CDR1 LNHNV and CDR2 YYDKDF (reference sequence). V lost 6 bases, J lost 4 bases, and 6 bases stayed unmatched. The CDR3 consists of 15 residues. The CDR3 coding sequence is TGTGCCACCAGAGAACAGGGGGCTTTTAATGAAAAACTGTTTTTT. Translated: CATREQGAFNEKLFF.

The rearrangement joins TRBV5-1 to TRBJ1-3; D uncertain. V lost 1 base to trimming and J lost 2 bases, with 13 bases between them. The germline V gene has CDR1 SGHRS and CDR2 YFSETQ. The CDR3 extends over 16 amino acids. The CDR3 DNA is TGCGCCAGCAGCTTGCGGACGGGAGGGACTGGAAACACCATATATTTT. This codes for CASSLRTGGTGNTIYF.

The genes are TRBV18 and TRBJ2-1; 7 bases match TRBD1. Germline V gives CDR1 KGHSH, CDR2 LQKENI. The CDR3 loop spans 16 amino acids. V shed 3 bases and J 2 bases; nucleotides not matched to a gene: 7. CDR3: CASSPDQGETYNEQFF. The DNA for the CDR3 is TGTGCCAGCTCACCTGATCAGGGGGAAACCTACAATGAGCAGTTCTTC.

This sequence joins TRBV5-6 and TRBJ2-7; TRBD2 matches 13 bases. V shed 4 bases, J shed 4 bases, and the junction held 5 bases outside the gene matches. The CDR3 loop spans 15 amino acids. Germline V gives CDR1 SGHDT, CDR2 YYEEEE. The CDR3 spells CASSPPGLAGYEQYF. In nucleotides, the CDR3 is TGTGCCAGCAGCCCCCCGGGACTAGCGGGATACGAGCAGTACTTC.

The V and J genes are TRBV6-6 and TRBJ1-4; D perhaps matches TRBD1 (5 bases). The CDR3 is 16 residues long. Germline-derived CDR1 and CDR2 are MNHNY and SVGAGI (reference sequence). The V gene lost 0 bases and the J gene lost 6 bases, with 14 bases spanning the gap. Here the CDR3 DNA reads TGTGCCAGCAGTTACTCTACGGGGACTGGTTATGAAAAACTGTTTTTT. Translating gives CASSYSTGTGYEKLFF.